The 29 T cell receptor beta chains given below trace back to one sample, sequenced in a study of T cells in Graves' hyperthyroidism and ophthalmopathy. RNA transcripts were the template for amplifying TCR beta CDR3 regions. Initially, a first-round RT-PCR of the TCR CDR3 employed the HTBI primer set. Each CDR3 protein is one row after TCRdb ran MiXCR on the multiplex PCR reads. This table holds roughly 640,000 distinct CDR3 sequences, approximately 15% found once. The specimen was blood. The receptors here all came from a woman aged 40-49 years with Graves' ophthalmopathy.

The chain has TRBV7-3 and TRBJ2-7, with TRBD1 matching over 10 bases. V lost 6 bases to trimming and J lost 1 base; unmatched junction nucleotides: 15. The CDR3 length is 18 residues. The V gene's germline CDR1 is SGHTA and CDR2 FQGTGA. CDR3 coding DNA: TGTGCCAGCAGTCCCGGGACAGGGGCGTCAACATTATCCTACGAGCAGTACTTC. Encoded protein: CASSPGTGASTLSYEQYF.

There are many counts of this clonotype. The chain links TRBV12-3 or TRBV12-4 to TRBJ2-5; 8 bases are shared with TRBD1. The CDR3 runs to 12 residues. J lost 5 bases, V lost 5 bases, and 1 base had no gene match. CDR3 nucleotides: TGTGCCAGCAGTGACAGGGGTGAGACCCAGTACTTC. Translating it yields CASSDRGETQYF.

This clonotype was counted only a few times. The chain combines TRBV7-9 with TRBJ1-1, with 8 bases fitting TRBD1. V trimming: 5 bases; J trimming: 1 base; junction bases outside the gene matches: 3. The CDR3 covers 14 residues. The germline gives CDR1 SEHNR, CDR2 FQNEAQ (reference sequence). The CDR3 coding sequence is TGTGCCAGCAGCCAGGGACAGGCGAACACTGAAGCTTTCTTT. Translating gives CASSQGQANTEAFF.

This clonotype has ten or more counts. V gene TRBV5-1 combines with J gene TRBJ2-7; D gene ambiguous. V was pared by 5 bases and J by 3 bases, with 3 bases between. CDR3 length: 10 residues. The germline CDR1 and CDR2 sequences are SGHRS and YFSETQ. CDR3 coding DNA: TGCGCCAGCAGAAACTACGAGCAGTACTTC. This encodes CASRNYEQYF. Full variable domain (outside the CDR3, taken from reference TRBV5-1 and TRBJ2-7): KAGVTQTPRYLIKTRGQQVTLSCSPISGHRSVSWYQQTPGQGLQFLFEYFSETQRNKGNFPGRFSGRQFSNSRSEMNVSTLELGDSALYLCASRNYEQYFGPGTRLTVT.

The sample holds many counts of this clonotype. The chain employs TRBV2 and TRBJ1-3, with unresolved D. The CDR3 covers 14 residues. The V end was cut by 1 base, the J end by 2 bases, with 6 bases between. CDR1 is SNHLY, CDR2 FYNNEI, per germline. CDR3: CASSEVVAGNTIYF. Written as DNA, the CDR3 is TGTGCCAGCAGTGAAGTGGTGGCTGGAAACACCATATATTTT.

This chain links TRBV29-1 with TRBJ1-4, with D possibly being TRBD1 (6 bases). Germline V CDR1 and CDR2: SQVTM, ANQGSEA. Trimming removed 6 bases at V and 0 bases at J, with 17 bases between. There are 16 residues in the CDR3. CDR3 bases: TGCAGCGTCGCCGTCCCGGGACACCCAACTAATGAAAAACTGTTTTTT. As protein: CSVAVPGHPTNEKLFF.

This clonotype was counted ten times or more. This sequence joins TRBV29-1 and TRBJ2-3; TRBD1 matches 8 bases. The CDR3 has 14 amino acids. Germline CDR1 SQVTM, CDR2 ANQGSEA. The V gene end was trimmed by 1 base and the J gene end by 5 bases; junction bases not matched to a gene: 5. The CDR3: CSVEGGQALDTQYF. CDR3 nucleotides: TGCAGCGTTGAAGGGGGACAGGCCCTAGATACGCAGTATTTT.

The count of this clonotype is one. This rearrangement joins TRBV20-1 to TRBJ1-2; 8 bases map to TRBD1. Germline CDR1 is DFQATT and CDR2 is SNEGSKA (reference sequence). The junction had 6 bases not matched to a gene; V was cut back by 4 bases and J by 5 bases. CDR3 length: 13 amino acids. CDR3 coding DNA: TGCAGTGCTACCCCGACAGGGGAGTATGGCTACACCTTC. Amino acids: CSATPTGEYGYTF.

This clonotype was detected only a few times. The rearrangement links TRBV6-1 to TRBJ2-1; TRBD2 aligns across 8 bases. Germline V lookup: CDR1 MNHNS, CDR2 SASEGT. After removal of 5 bases from V and 7 bases from J, the junction contained 10 bases not matched to a gene. There are 15 residues in the CDR3. CDR3 protein: CASSFTTGGPNEQFF. CDR3 DNA: TGTGCCAGCAGTTTCACAACGGGGGGGCCTAATGAGCAGTTCTTC.

This clonotype was seen a handful of times. The chain is built from TRBV10-3 and TRBJ2-1; 9 bases fit TRBD1. After removal of 3 bases from V and 4 bases from J, the junction contained 1 base not matched to a gene. The CDR3 is 14 residues long. Germline CDR1 ENHRY, CDR2 SYGVKD. The CDR3 nucleotides are TGTGCCATCAGTGAAGGGACAGGGTACAATGAGCAGTTCTTC. It codes for CAISEGTGYNEQFF.

Points on this clonotype: Given a much more abundant clone one base away, this may be a read error. V is TRBV4-1 and J is TRBJ1-5; D ambiguous. Germline CDR1 and CDR2: MGHRA and YSYEKL. V was cut by 1 base and J by 2 bases, with 12 bases left in between. This CDR3 comprises 16 residues. The CDR3 loop is CASSQGHGWGNQPQHF. CDR3 bases: TGCGCCAGCAGCCAAGGTCACGGATGGGGCAATCAGCCCCAGCATTTT.

In this sample, this clonotype turned up many times. The chain joins TRBV20-1 to TRBJ2-1; TRBD2 aligns across 7 bases. This CDR3 spans 14 amino acids. The V gene end was trimmed by 6 bases and the J gene end by 1 base; junction bases not matched to a gene: 6. Germline values: CDR1 DFQATT, CDR2 SNEGSKA (reference sequence). CDR3 amino acids: CSAQLAPSYNEQFF. In DNA form, the CDR3 reads TGCAGTGCCCAACTAGCGCCATCCTACAATGAGCAGTTCTTC.

The CDR3 loop is CASSVYRGVTEAFF. The CDR3 bases are TGCGCCAGCAGCGTGTACAGGGGGGTCACTGAAGCTTTCTTT. J is TRBJ1-1 and V is TRBV5-1, with TRBD1 matching over 8 bases. This CDR3 has 14 amino acids. CDR1 and CDR2 from the germline V gene are SGHRS and YFSETQ. The J segment lost 4 bases and the V segment lost 4 bases, leaving 6 bases of the junction unmatched.

This rearrangement joins TRBV20-1 to TRBJ1-1; D is ambiguous. V lost 6 bases and J 1 base, leaving 9 bases between the germline ends. The CDR3 loop spans 12 amino acids. Germline CDR1 and CDR2: DFQATT and SNEGSKA (reference sequence). CDR3 protein: CSAQHQNTEAFF. Written as DNA, the CDR3 is TGCAGTGCCCAACACCAGAACACTGAAGCTTTCTTT.

There are many counts of this clonotype. The chain carries TRBV6-1 and TRBJ2-3, with D unresolved. The length of the CDR3 is 12 residues. V gave up 5 bases and J gave up 8 bases, with 11 bases separating them. Germline V lookup: CDR1 MNHNS, CDR2 SASEGT. For the CDR3, the DNA is TGTGCCAGCAGTTCTCCTGAGGCTACGCAGTATTTT. Translating gives CASSSPEATQYF.

The chain is built from TRBV10-3 and TRBJ1-4; D might be TRBD1 (6 bases). V lost 2 bases to trimming and J lost 10 bases, with 20 bases between them. This CDR3 has 16 amino acids. Germline loops: CDR1 ENHRY, CDR2 SYGVKD. The CDR3 is CAISEPQGGRGGKLFF. The CDR3 DNA reads TGTGCCATCAGTGAGCCTCAGGGTGGCAGGGGAGGAAAACTGTTTTTT.

This clonotype was observed a handful of times. The rearrangement uses TRBV5-1 and TRBJ2-7, with 7 bases matching TRBD2. Trimming cost V 4 bases and J 3 bases; bases outside gene matches: 7. There are 14 residues in the CDR3. CDR1 and CDR2 from the germline V gene are SGHRS and YFSETQ. For the CDR3, the DNA is TGCGCCAGCAGCGCGGGAGTTTTCGTCTACGAGCAGTACTTC. It codes for CASSAGVFVYEQYF.

The chain is built from TRBV4-1 and TRBJ2-5, with TRBD2 matching over 8 bases. This CDR3 comprises 18 residues. Germline assignment: CDR1 MGHRA and CDR2 YSYEKL. V was pared by 4 bases and J by 4 bases, with 17 bases of the junction left unmatched. This CDR3 is CASSPRGAGELWGETQYF. CDR3 sequence (DNA): TGCGCCAGCAGCCCCCGGGGAGCGGGGGAACTGTGGGGAGAGACCCAGTACTTC.

This clonotype has only a few counts. J is TRBJ1-1 and V is TRBV7-3; 8 nucleotides agree with TRBD1. This CDR3 contains 14 residues. The V and J ends lost 5 bases and 4 bases, in that order; junction bases with no gene match: 6. Germline values: CDR1 SGHTA, CDR2 FQGTGA. Written as DNA, the CDR3 is TGTGCCAGCAGCGCCCAGGGGGCTACCACTGAAGCTTTCTTT. It specifies CASSAQGATTEAFF.

This clonotype was seen more than once but under ten times. This chain uses TRBV9 with TRBJ2-2; 8 bases line up with TRBD1. Per germline, CDR1 SGDLS and CDR2 YYNGEE. Trimming at V came to 5 bases and at J to 6 bases, leaving 9 bases not matched to a gene. The CDR3 is made up of 15 amino acids. CDR3 loop: CASSRQGTRAGELFF. CDR3 in DNA: TGTGCCAGCAGTCGACAGGGGACAAGGGCCGGGGAGCTGTTTTTT.

The rearrangement links TRBV15 to TRBJ1-2; 9 nucleotides agree with TRBD1. J gave up 8 bases and V 0 bases, and 4 bases lay outside the gene matches. Germline V CDR1 and CDR2: LNHNV, YYDKDF (reference sequence). This CDR3 has 14 amino acids. The CDR3 DNA reads TGTGCCACCAGCAGAGATCGACAGGGGGACGGCTACACCTTC. Protein product: CATSRDRQGDGYTF. Using reference TRBV15 and TRBJ1-2 for the parts outside the CDR3, the full variable domain is DAMVIQNPRYQVTQFGKPVTLSCSQTLNHNVMYWYQQKSSQAPKLLFHYYDKDFNNEADTPDNFQSRRPNTSFCFLDIRSPGLGDTAMYLCATSRDRQGDGYTFGSGTRLTVV.

This clonotype was detected only once. The chain combines TRBV19 with TRBJ2-5; D gene ambiguous. Trimming removed 6 bases from V and 10 bases from J, with 18 bases in between. This CDR3 is 13 amino acids long. Germline V gene data show CDR1 as LNHDA and CDR2 as SQIVND (reference sequence). The CDR3 loop reads CASSLLGAKIQYF. The CDR3 DNA reads TGTGCCAGTAGCCTCTTAGGTGCAAAGATCCAGTACTTC.

This clonotype was detected many times. This chain joins TRBV2 and TRBJ2-7; D not certain. There are 14 residues in the CDR3. Between the trimmed V and J ends, which lost 1 base and 2 bases, there was a span of 9 bases. The V gene's germline CDR1 is SNHLY and CDR2 FYNNEI. The CDR3 is CASSEGPTPYEQYF. CDR3 DNA: TGTGCCAGCAGTGAAGGGCCGACCCCCTACGAGCAGTACTTC.

At least ten counts were recorded for this clonotype. The V gene is TRBV2, the J gene TRBJ2-3; 9 positions agree with TRBD1. Germline CDR1 is SNHLY and CDR2 is FYNNEI. The CDR3 is made up of 15 amino acids. The V segment lost 8 bases and the J segment 3 bases; nucleotides outside the gene matches: 9. The CDR3: CASRNQGQGTDTQYF. The CDR3 region has the DNA TGTGCCAGCCGCAACCAGGGACAGGGAACAGATACGCAGTATTTT.

V is TRBV7-2 and J is TRBJ2-2; no clear D. Germline V lookup: CDR1 SGHTA, CDR2 FQGNSA. This CDR3 contains 14 residues. The V end lost 5 bases, the J end lost 3 bases, and 10 bases lay between the germline ends. CDR3 nucleotide sequence: TGTGCCAGCAGCCCGGACGCCCACACCGGGGAGCTGTTTTTT. Its protein product is CASSPDAHTGELFF.

This rearrangement joins TRBV28 to TRBJ2-7, with 7 nucleotides matching TRBD2. V lost 6 bases to trimming and J lost 3 bases; unmatched junction nucleotides: 8. The germline V gene has CDR1 MDHEN and CDR2 SYDVKM. This CDR3 contains 14 residues. The CDR3 reads CASSLVGEGYEQYF. The CDR3 nucleotides read TGTGCCAGCAGCCTCGTAGGGGAGGGCTACGAGCAGTACTTC.

The sample holds many counts of this clonotype. The V call is TRBV11-1, the J call TRBJ1-1; D is possibly TRBD1 (5 bases). The CDR3 is 15 residues long. CDR1 and CDR2 from the germline V gene are SGHAT and FQDESV (reference sequence). V lost 4 bases, J lost 4 bases, and 16 bases lay in between. The CDR3 reads CASSSEGPWGTEAFF. The CDR3 DNA reads TGTGCCAGCAGCTCTGAGGGACCTTGGGGCACTGAAGCTTTCTTT.

This clonotype showed up many times. This chain connects TRBV2 to TRBJ2-3; D may be TRBD2 (6 bases). Germline V CDR1 and CDR2: SNHLY, FYNNEI. This CDR3 comprises 19 residues. The V end was cut by 2 bases, the J end by 2 bases, with 23 bases between. The CDR3 loop reads CASSEPFTPAASDTDTQYF. In DNA form, the CDR3 reads TGTGCCAGCAGTGAACCCTTCACACCCGCGGCTAGCGACACAGATACGCAGTATTTT.

In this sample, this clonotype turned up many times. The rearrangement joins TRBV20-1 to TRBJ2-1; possibly TRBD2 for D (6 bases). V was shortened by 1 base and J by 2 bases, with 9 bases between the two germline ends. The CDR3 is 14 amino acids. CDR1 is DFQATT, CDR2 SNEGSKA, per germline (reference sequence). The CDR3 DNA follows: TGCAGTGCTAGAGCGGCTAGCGCCTACAATGAGCAGTTCTTC. Encoded protein: CSARAASAYNEQFF.